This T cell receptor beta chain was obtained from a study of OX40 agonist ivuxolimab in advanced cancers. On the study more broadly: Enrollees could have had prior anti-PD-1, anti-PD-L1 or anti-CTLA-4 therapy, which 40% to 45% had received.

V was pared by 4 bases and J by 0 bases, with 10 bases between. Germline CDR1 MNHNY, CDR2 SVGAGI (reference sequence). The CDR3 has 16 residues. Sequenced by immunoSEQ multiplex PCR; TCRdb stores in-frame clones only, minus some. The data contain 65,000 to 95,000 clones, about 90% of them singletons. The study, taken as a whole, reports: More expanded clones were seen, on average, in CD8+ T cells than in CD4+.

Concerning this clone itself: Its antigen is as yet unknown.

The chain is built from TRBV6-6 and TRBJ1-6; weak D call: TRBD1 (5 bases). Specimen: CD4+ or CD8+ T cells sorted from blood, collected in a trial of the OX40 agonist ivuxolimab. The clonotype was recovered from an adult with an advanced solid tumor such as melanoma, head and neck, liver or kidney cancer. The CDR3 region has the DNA TGTGCCAGCAGTTGGCCGAGGGGCTCCTATAATTCACCCCTCCACTTT. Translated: CASSWPRGSYNSPLHF.